These 4 T cell receptor beta chains were all obtained from the same sample, sequenced in a study of cytomegalovirus exposure and HLA in healthy donors. The PCR contained 60 Vbeta and 13 Jbeta primers. The repertoire was sequenced with immunoSEQ multiplex PCR; TCRdb's copy has only in-frame clones and lacks some. Of about 160,000 clones detected, 85% appear once; the ten largest clones hold more than 2%. Sequenced: PBMCs. The receptors were gathered from a man between 18 and 35 years old in good health and CMV-seropositive.

The chain has TRBV4-1 and TRBJ1-4, with D uncertain. This CDR3 is built from 14 residues. Germline V gene lookup returns CDR1 MGHRA and CDR2 YSYEKL. V was pared by 4 bases and J by 0 bases, with 6 bases between. CDR3 in DNA: TGCGCCAGCAGCCGACTTGCAACTAATGAAAAACTGTTTTTT. It translates to CASSRLATNEKLFF.

The chain links TRBV11-3 to TRBJ1-3; D unclear. V was clipped by 5 bases and J by 2 bases, with 13 bases between them. Germline V gene lookup returns CDR1 SGHNT and CDR2 YENEEA. The CDR3 runs to 15 residues. The CDR3 is CASSLGIAPGNTIYF. CDR3 nucleotide sequence: TGTGCCAGCAGCCTCGGTATCGCCCCTGGAAACACCATATATTTT.

This rearrangement joins TRBV5-1 to TRBJ1-2, with D unclear. CDR3 length: 13 amino acids. The V end lost 1 base, the J end lost 8 bases, and 12 bases lay between the germline ends. Germline lookup yields CDR1 SGHRS and CDR2 YFSETQ. CDR3 nucleotides: TGCGCCAGCAGCTTGTCGGAGGTTCGGGGCTACACCTTC. It codes for CASSLSEVRGYTF.

The chain combines TRBV11-2 with TRBJ2-7, with TRBD1 matching 11 bases. CDR3 length: 16 amino acids. The trim removed 1 base at V and 5 bases at J, leaving 7 bases unmatched. Per the germline V gene, CDR1 is SGHAT and CDR2 is FQNNGV. The CDR3, as DNA: TGTGCCAGCAGCTTAGCTGGCTGGACAGGGGGCCACGAGCAGTACTTC. Translating gives CASSLAGWTGGHEQYF.